This T cell receptor beta chain is drawn from a study of cytomegalovirus exposure and HLA in healthy donors. Germline loops: CDR1 SEHNR, CDR2 FQNEAQ (reference sequence). This CDR3 has 13 amino acids. PCR used 60 Vbeta primers and 13 Jbeta primers. TCRdb's table, derived via immunoSEQ multiplex PCR, lists solely in-frame clones and lacks some. Here the sample spans about 130,000 clones, 75% to 80% being singletons. With respect to this clone: An end of the junction does not agree with germline; a read error may underlie this.

V usage is TRBV7-9 and J usage is TRBJ1-6; D unclear. This TCR derives from a man aged 40-50 years in good health and CMV-seronegative. The sequenced sample was PBMCs. The CDR3 loop is CSSSPSRDSPLHF. CDR3 DNA: TGTTCCAGCAGCCCTTCTCGCGATTCACCCCTCCACTTT.